This T cell receptor (beta chain) came from a study of CD8 T cells in ankylosing spondylitis. Study observations and caveats: Certain motif variants had earlier appeared in reactive arthritis synovial fluid and blood. Apparently characteristic of ankylosing spondylitis blood was a TCR beta motif (roughly eight highly homologous variants). Reported data indicate significant enrichment of disease-linked clones within matched ankylosing spondylitis synovial fluid.

The TCR beta libraries were generated through quantitative 5'-RACE incorporating molecular barcodes. TCRdb reprocessed the 5' RACE reads with MiXCR, giving one entry per CDR3 protein. Among fewer than 450,000 distinct CDR3 sequences listed, 17% were seen once. The V gene end was trimmed by 3 bases and the J gene end by 5 bases; junction bases not matched to a gene: 1. Per the germline V gene, CDR1 is DFQATT and CDR2 is SNEGSKA (reference sequence). This CDR3 spans 13 amino acids. This clonotype was seen many times. Its target is not known. This TCR derives from a male donor with ankylosing spondylitis. This chain joins TRBV20-1 and TRBJ1-6, with 7 bases matching TRBD1. Sequencing used blood, either unsorted or a sorted T cell fraction (not recorded which). The CDR3 sequence: CSARTGNNSPLHF. CDR3 coding DNA: TGCAGTGCTAGGACAGGGAATAATTCACCCCTCCACTTT.